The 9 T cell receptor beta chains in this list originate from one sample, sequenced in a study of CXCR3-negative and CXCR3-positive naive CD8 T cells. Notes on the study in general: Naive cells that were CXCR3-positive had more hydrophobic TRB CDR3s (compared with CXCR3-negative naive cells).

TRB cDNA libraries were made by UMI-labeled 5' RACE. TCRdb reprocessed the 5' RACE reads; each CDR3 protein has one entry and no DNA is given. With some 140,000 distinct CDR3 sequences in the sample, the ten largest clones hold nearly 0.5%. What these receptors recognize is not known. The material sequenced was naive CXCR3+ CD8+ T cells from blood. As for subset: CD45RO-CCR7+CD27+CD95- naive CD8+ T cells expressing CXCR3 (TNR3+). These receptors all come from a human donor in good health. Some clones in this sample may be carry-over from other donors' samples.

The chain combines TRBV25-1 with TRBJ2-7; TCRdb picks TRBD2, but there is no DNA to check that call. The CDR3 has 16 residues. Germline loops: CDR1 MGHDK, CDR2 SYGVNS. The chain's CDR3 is CASSESGLAGFYEQYF.

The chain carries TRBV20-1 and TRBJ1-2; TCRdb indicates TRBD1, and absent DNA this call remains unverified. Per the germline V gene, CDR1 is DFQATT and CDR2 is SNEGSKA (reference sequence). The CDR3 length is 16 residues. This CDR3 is CSASTVGQGVDYGYTF.

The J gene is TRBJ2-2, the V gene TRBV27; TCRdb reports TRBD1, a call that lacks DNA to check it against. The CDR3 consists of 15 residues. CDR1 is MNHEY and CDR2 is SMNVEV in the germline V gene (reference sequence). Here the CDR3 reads CASSSGLSGVGKLFF.

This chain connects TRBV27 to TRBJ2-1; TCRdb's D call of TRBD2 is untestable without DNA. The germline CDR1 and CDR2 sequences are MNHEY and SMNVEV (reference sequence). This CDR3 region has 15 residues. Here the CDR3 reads CASSSGLPRTNEQFF.

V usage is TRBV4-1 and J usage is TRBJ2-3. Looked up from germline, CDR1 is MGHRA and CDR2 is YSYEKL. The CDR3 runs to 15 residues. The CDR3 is CASSQVGSSTDTQYF.

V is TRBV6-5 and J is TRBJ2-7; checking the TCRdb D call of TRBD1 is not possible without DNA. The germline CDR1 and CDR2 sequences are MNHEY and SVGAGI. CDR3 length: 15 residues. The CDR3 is CASRLGQGPLYEQYF.

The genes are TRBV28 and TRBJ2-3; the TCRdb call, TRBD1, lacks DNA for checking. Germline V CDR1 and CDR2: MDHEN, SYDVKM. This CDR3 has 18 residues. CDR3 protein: CASSFYELSGGWEDTQYF.

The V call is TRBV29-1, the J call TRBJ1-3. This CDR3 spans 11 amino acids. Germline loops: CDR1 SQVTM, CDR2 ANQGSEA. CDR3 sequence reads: CSGLQRGTIYF.

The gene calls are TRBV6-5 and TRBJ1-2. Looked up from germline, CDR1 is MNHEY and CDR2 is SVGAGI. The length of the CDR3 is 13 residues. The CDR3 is CASSDRDLDGYTF.